Listed below are T cell receptor beta chains from one sample, sequenced in a study of cytomegalovirus exposure and HLA in healthy donors. Libraries were prepared by immunoSEQ multiplex PCR; TCRdb keeps only in-frame clonotypes and omits some of them. The sample holds 110,000 to 150,000 clones, more than 60% seen once. Sequencing used PBMCs. All receptors come from a man aged 40-49 years in good health and CMV-seronegative. CDR3s include the opening cysteine and the closing phenylalanine or tryptophan. D genes are given only for firm matches. Some rows mark clone size as missing; the rest say once, few, many or name a class of expanded clone.

V: TRBV7-3; size: NA; D: TRBD2; J: TRBJ2-3; CDR3: CASSLLAGGSDTQYF; DNA: TGTGCCAGCAGCTTATTGGCGGGGGGGTCAGATACGCAGTATTTT
V: TRBV7-8; size: NA; D: TRBD1; J: TRBJ2-3; CDR3: CASSRLGQTTDTQYF; DNA: TGTGCCAGCAGCCGACTGGGACAGACCACAGATACGCAGTATTTT
V: TRBV7-2; size: NA; D: TRBD1; J: TRBJ2-7; CDR3: CASSPGQGRAYEQYF; DNA: TGTGCCAGCAGCCCGGGACAGGGAAGGGCCTACGAGCAGTACTTC
V: TRBV28; size: NA; D: TRBD1; J: TRBJ1-6; CDR3: CASSLPQGAEYSPLHF; DNA: TGTGCCAGCAGTTTACCCCAGGGGGCAGAATATTCACCCCTCCACTTT
V: TRBV29-1; size: NA; D: TRBD1; J: TRBJ2-7; CDR3: CSVLKDRGEQYF; DNA: TGCAGCGTCCTCAAAGACAGGGGCGAGCAGTACTTC
V: TRBV7-3; size: NA; D: NA; J: TRBJ2-3; CDR3: CASSLTGASTDTQYF; DNA: TGTGCCAGCAGCTTAACGGGGGCGAGCACAGATACGCAGTATTTT
V: TRBV7-2; size: once; D: TRBD1; J: TRBJ1-2; CDR3: CASSAAGGDYGYTF; DNA: TGTGCCAGCAGCGCCGCAGGGGGCGACTATGGCTACACCTTC
V: TRBV9; size: NA; D: TRBD1; J: TRBJ1-1; CDR3: CASSLGTGGHTEAFF; DNA: TGTGCCAGCAGCTTAGGGACAGGGGGCCACACTGAAGCTTTCTTT
V: TRBV10-3; size: few; D: TRBD1; J: TRBJ2-7; CDR3: CAIGHRGDYEQYF; DNA: TGTGCCATCGGACACAGGGGCGACTACGAGCAGTACTTC
V: TRBV2; size: NA; D: NA; J: TRBJ1-2; CDR3: CASSEIVGDGYTF; DNA: TGTGCCAGCAGTGAGATTGTAGGGGATGGCTACACCTTC
V: TRBV1; size: NA; D: NA; J: TRBJ2-7; CDR3: CTSSQDKQYF; DNA: TGCACCAGCAGCCAAGATAAGCAGTACTTC
V: TRBV5-1; size: NA; D: TRBD1; J: TRBJ2-1; CDR3: CASRQTGSYNEQFF; DNA: TGCGCCAGCAGACAGACAGGGTCCTACAATGAGCAGTTCTTC
V: TRBV6-6; size: NA; D: NA; J: TRBJ1-1; CDR3: CASIYLLDTEAFF; DNA: TGTGCCAGCATCTACTTATTGGACACTGAAGCTTTCTTT
V: TRBV6-1; size: few; D: TRBD1; J: TRBJ1-2; CDR3: CASSEALGRGPGYTF; DNA: TGTGCCAGCAGTGAAGCGTTGGGCAGGGGGCCTGGCTACACCTTC
V: TRBV6-4; size: NA; D: NA; J: TRBJ1-5; CDR3: CASIGPGGPNQPQHF; DNA: TGTGCCAGCATCGGCCCGGGGGGGCCCAATCAGCCCCAGCATTTT
V: TRBV6-1; size: NA; D: TRBD1; J: TRBJ2-5; CDR3: CASRGQAQETQYF; DNA: TGTGCCAGCAGAGGACAGGCTCAAGAGACCCAGTACTTC
V: TRBV5-1; size: NA; D: TRBD1; J: TRBJ2-7; CDR3: CASSETGGRDEQYF; DNA: TGCGCCAGCAGCGAGACAGGGGGCAGGGACGAGCAGTACTTC
V: TRBV6-6; size: NA; D: TRBD1; J: TRBJ2-7; CDR3: CASSTSTGSPYEQYF; DNA: TGTGCCAGCAGTACCTCGACAGGGTCCCCTTACGAGCAGTACTTC
V: TRBV5-6; size: few; D: TRBD1; J: TRBJ2-7; CDR3: CASSLQGAEEQYF; DNA: TGTGCCAGCAGCTTACAGGGGGCCGAAGAGCAGTACTTC
V: TRBV5-6; size: once; D: TRBD1; J: TRBJ1-4; CDR3: CASSRTRTGAVNEKLFF; DNA: TGTGCCAGCAGCCGTACAAGGACAGGGGCAGTCAATGAAAAACTGTTTTTT
V: TRBV30; size: few; D: NA; J: TRBJ1-1; CDR3: CAWSLPFWGGGRNTEAFF; DNA: TGTGCCTGGAGCTTACCCTTCTGGGGAGGGGGTAGGAACACTGAAGCTTTCTTT
V: TRBV29-1; size: NA; D: NA; J: TRBJ2-7; CDR3: CSVEPEGSYEQYF; DNA: TGCAGCGTTGAACCGGAGGGGTCCTACGAGCAGTACTTC
V: TRBV19; size: NA; D: TRBD1; J: TRBJ2-3; CDR3: CASSDRGPGTDTQYF; DNA: TGTGCCAGTAGTGACAGGGGGCCTGGCACAGATACGCAGTATTTT
V: TRBV5-8; size: NA; D: NA; J: TRBJ2-5; CDR3: CASRDGTPQETQYF; DNA: TGTGCCAGCAGGGACGGGACTCCCCAAGAGACCCAGTACTTC
V: TRBV7-9; size: NA; D: NA; J: TRBJ1-6; CDR3: CASSSSQGDPPPLHF; DNA: TGTGCCAGCAGCTCATCACAGGGAGACCCCCCACCCCTCCACTTT
V: TRBV5-6; size: NA; D: NA; J: TRBJ1-2; CDR3: CASSSQDSYGYTF; DNA: TGTGCCAGCAGCTCCCAAGACAGCTATGGCTACACCTTC
V: TRBV5-1; size: NA; D: TRBD2; J: TRBJ2-5; CDR3: CASSSGGGSGGVQETQYF; DNA: TGCGCCAGCAGCTCTGGCGGAGGTAGCGGGGGAGTCCAAGAGACCCAGTACTTC
V: TRBV5-6; size: NA; D: TRBD1; J: TRBJ1-4; CDR3: CASRYRAGGEKLFF; DNA: TGTGCCAGCAGATACAGGGCAGGGGGTGAAAAACTGTTTTTT
V: TRBV5-1; size: once; D: NA; J: TRBJ2-5; CDR3: CASSFEETQYF; DNA: TGCGCCAGCAGCTTCGAAGAGACCCAGTACTTC
V: TRBV6-5; size: NA; D: NA; J: TRBJ2-2; CDR3: CASRPKYRATGELFF; DNA: TGTGCCAGCAGACCCAAATACAGGGCCACCGGGGAGCTGTTTTTT
V: TRBV6-5; size: few; D: TRBD1; J: TRBJ2-5; CDR3: CASSNGDRGPQYF; DNA: TGTGCCAGCAGCAATGGGGACAGGGGGCCTCAGTACTTC